These 27 T cell receptor beta chains were sequenced from one sample in a study of circulating CD8 cells and anti-PD-1 response in melanoma. Four subsets defined by PD-1 and/or TIGIT were sorted from live CD3+CD8+TCRalphabeta+ cells. Each library started from roughly 16 ng of total RNA using the QIAseq Immune Repertoire TCR panel. Via MiXCR, TCRdb re-called the reads, giving one row per CDR3 protein. The sample contains about 360 distinct CDR3 sequences, around 9% of which appear only once. Source: CD8+ T cells from PBMCs, taken at baseline or after one month of anti-PD-1 therapy (not recorded which). These receptors were taken from a human donor with melanoma.

This clonotype is termed large. J is TRBJ2-1 and V is TRBV29-1; 11 bases match TRBD2. J lost 7 bases, V lost 7 bases, and 18 bases had no gene match. The length of the CDR3 is 17 residues. Germline V lookup: CDR1 SQVTM, CDR2 ANQGSEA. Here the CDR3 reads CSAPGLVAGGPRNEQFF. CDR3 nucleotides: TGCAGCGCCCCCGGGCTTGTAGCGGGAGGGCCGAGGAATGAGCAGTTCTTC.

This clonotype is labeled as large. The V and J genes are TRBV19 and TRBJ2-4; 9 bases are a match to TRBD1. Germline V gives CDR1 LNHDA, CDR2 SQIVND (reference sequence). J gave up 6 bases and V 6 bases, and 9 bases lay outside the gene matches. This CDR3 comprises 15 residues. The DNA of the CDR3 is TGTGCCAGTAGCGACTGGACAGGGGTATCAAACATTCAGTACTTC. It translates to CASSDWTGVSNIQYF.

This clonotype qualifies as large. CDR3 coding DNA: TGTGCCACCAGTGGTGGGGGATTAAGCTCCTACAATGAGCAGTTCTTC. Residues: CATSGGGLSSYNEQFF. The chain combines TRBV24-1 with TRBJ2-1; D tentatively fits TRBD1 or TRBD2 (5 bases each). Germline CDR1 KGHDR, CDR2 SFDVKD. This CDR3 has 16 residues. Between the trimmed V and J ends, which lost 5 bases and 0 bases, there was a span of 13 bases.

Judged by abundance, this clonotype is large. The chain has TRBV27 and TRBJ2-7, with D tentatively TRBD1 (6 bases). The V gene's germline CDR1 is MNHEY and CDR2 SMNVEV (reference sequence). V lost 3 bases and J 3 bases, leaving 9 bases between the germline ends. This CDR3 contains 13 residues. CDR3 sequence (DNA): TGTGCCAGCAGTTTGGGGGCAGGCTACGAGCAGTACTTC. This sequence encodes CASSLGAGYEQYF.

Sample share makes this clonotype large. The rearrangement joins TRBV20-1 to TRBJ2-3; TRBD2 is a possible D gene (5 bases). Germline assignment: CDR1 DFQATT and CDR2 SNEGSKA (reference sequence). The ends were cut back, 6 bases at V and 1 base at J, with 17 bases in the middle. The CDR3 is made up of 15 amino acids. CDR3 nucleotides: TGCAGTGCCCCTTACGGCGGAGGCGGCACAGATACGCAGTATTTT. Amino acids: CSAPYGGGGTDTQYF.

This clonotype is large. This sequence joins TRBV6-5 and TRBJ2-1; no firm D call. This CDR3 has 15 residues. Trimming cost V 3 bases and J 0 bases, with 9 bases left between them. CDR1 and CDR2 from the germline V gene are MNHEY and SVGAGI. The CDR3 protein is CASSYTESSYNEQFF. In nucleotides, the CDR3 is TGTGCCAGCAGTTATACAGAGAGCTCCTACAATGAGCAGTTCTTC.

This chain uses TRBV29-1 with TRBJ1-2; possibly TRBD1 for D (5 bases). Trimming pared 5 bases from V and 4 bases from J, leaving 8 bases between. Looked up from germline, CDR1 is SQVTM and CDR2 is ANQGSEA. The CDR3 sequence is 11 residues long. In DNA, the CDR3 is TGCAGCGTTAGGGACCGCTATGGCTACACCTTC. Its translation: CSVRDRYGYTF.

This clonotype is labeled as medium-sized. A read error is likely, as this CDR3 ends without the conserved phenylalanine or tryptophan. The rearrangement links TRBV27 to TRBJ2-5; D call uncertain. Trimming removed 3 bases from V and 0 bases from J, with 8 bases in between. In germline, CDR1 is MNHEY, CDR2 SMNVEV (reference sequence). The CDR3 has 14 amino acids. The CDR3: CASSFLGYQETQYL. CDR3 nucleotide sequence: TGTGCCAGCAGTTTTCTCGGGTACCAAGAGACCCAGTACCTC.

This clonotype is judged large. The chain links TRBV7-3 to TRBJ2-3, with D possibly being TRBD2 (5 bases). CDR3 length equals 13 residues. Germline lookup yields CDR1 SGHTA and CDR2 FQGTGA. V was shortened by 6 bases and J by 1 base, with 8 bases between the two germline ends. This chain's CDR3 is CASSNGGTDTQYF. The CDR3 DNA is TGTGCCAGCAGTAACGGGGGCACAGATACGCAGTATTTT.

The sample holds a few counts of this clonotype. The junction departs from the called germline gene at one end, perhaps through a read error. The V gene is TRBV19, the J gene TRBJ2-6; D is possibly TRBD1 or TRBD2 (5 bases each). The CDR3 is made up of 16 amino acids. CDR1 is LNHDA, CDR2 SQIVND, per germline (reference sequence). As DNA, the CDR3 is TGTGCCACCGCTGTGGCACCTAGCTCTGGGGCCGACGTCCTGACTTTC. Translation: CATAVAPSSGADVLTF.

Judged by abundance, this clonotype is large. V gene TRBV4-2 combines with J gene TRBJ2-5; 9 nucleotides align to TRBD2. CDR3 size: 22 residues. V dropped 1 base and J dropped 4; count of bases not matched to a gene: 25. Germline V gene lookup returns CDR1 LGHNA and CDR2 YNFKEQ. This CDR3 is CASSQAHFGKAVGGGARETQYF. CDR3 nucleotides: TGTGCCAGCAGCCAAGCGCACTTCGGAAAGGCCGTGGGCGGGGGGGCTCGAGAGACCCAGTACTTC.

Sample share makes this clonotype medium-sized. The rearrangement links TRBV20-1 to TRBJ2-1; TRBD2 matches 8 bases. The V gene's germline CDR1 is DFQATT and CDR2 SNEGSKA (reference sequence). Germline trimming cut 0 bases from V and 3 bases from J; bases unmatched to any gene: 7. The CDR3 is 16 amino acids. CDR3 DNA sequence: TGCAGTGCTAGAGACCTCACGGGAGGGCTCTACAATGAGCAGTTCTTC. The encoded protein is CSARDLTGGLYNEQFF.

This clonotype is medium-sized (0.01 to 0.1%). This chain uses TRBV9 with TRBJ2-3, with D hard to call. Trimming removed 0 bases from V and 3 bases from J, with 2 bases in between. This CDR3 has 12 residues. Germline V gene data show CDR1 as SGDLS and CDR2 as YYNGEE. CDR3 in DNA: TGTGCCAGCAGCGTAGTGACAGATACGCAGTATTTT. Amino acids: CASSVVTDTQYF. The entire variable domain, with the rest obtained from reference TRBV9 and TRBJ2-3, is as follows: DSGVTQTPKHLITATGQRVTLRCSPRSGDLSVYWYQQSLDQGLQFLIQYYNGEERAKGNILERFSAQQFPDLHSELNLSSLELGDSALYFCASSVVTDTQYFGPGTRLTVL.

By sample fraction, this clonotype is medium-sized. The conserved phenylalanine or tryptophan is not found at the CDR3 terminus, so this likely reflects a read error. The rearrangement joins TRBV4-1 to TRBJ2-5; D remains ambiguous. This CDR3 spans 13 amino acids. The V end was cut by 0 bases, the J end by 5 bases, with 7 bases between. Germline assignment: CDR1 MGHRA and CDR2 YSYEKL. This CDR3 is CASSQEGHETQYS. The CDR3 DNA reads TGCGCCAGCAGCCAAGAAGGGCATGAGACCCAGTACTCC.

This clonotype is large within its sample. The chain couples TRBV29-1 to TRBJ2-2; D gene ambiguous. V was pared by 7 bases and J by 7 bases, with 7 bases between. The CDR3 sequence is 10 residues long. Germline CDR1 is SQVTM and CDR2 is ANQGSEA. In DNA form, the CDR3 reads TGCAGCGCCCTGAGCGGGGAGCTGTTTTTT. Translated, it gives CSALSGELFF.

This clonotype is labeled large. CDR3 coding DNA: TGCAGCGTTGAATCCCCGACTAGCGGGAGGACGTTGAATGAGCAGTTCTTC. This gives the protein CSVESPTSGRTLNEQFF. The chain has TRBV29-1 and TRBJ2-1; TRBD2 aligns across 13 bases. The CDR3 consists of 17 residues. Germline V gives CDR1 SQVTM, CDR2 ANQGSEA. V was clipped by 2 bases and J by 7 bases; unmatched bases: 11.

This clonotype was counted a few times. Since a much larger clone is just one base distant, this may be a read error. The J gene is TRBJ1-2, the V gene TRBV27; the D is unclear. The CDR3 sequence is 15 residues long. Trimming removed 3 bases from V and 6 bases from J, with 17 bases in between. Germline values: CDR1 MNHEY, CDR2 SMNVEV (reference sequence). Here the CDR3 reads CASSLSRGGVNGYTF. The CDR3 DNA follows: TGTGCCAGCAGTTTGTCTCGGGGTGGGGTAAATGGCTACACCTTC.

This clonotype showed up just a few times. One junction end disagrees with the germline gene, perhaps due to a read error. This sequence joins TRBV6-6 and TRBJ2-3; D is perhaps TRBD1 (6 bases). CDR3 length: 13 amino acids. Germline CDR1 is MNHNY and CDR2 is SVGAGI (reference sequence). CDR3 amino acids: CAGSLGARDTQYF. DNA of the CDR3: TGTGCCGGCAGCCTGGGGGCGCGGGATACGCAGTATTTT.

In its sample, this clonotype ranks as large. J is TRBJ2-7 and V is TRBV11-3, with TRBD1 identical over 7 bases. The CDR3 is made up of 16 amino acids. In germline, CDR1 is SGHNT, CDR2 YENEEA. V shed 4 bases, J shed 5 bases, and the junction held 14 bases outside the gene matches. The CDR3 coding sequence is TGTGCCAGCAGCTCACGAGCGACAGGGCCGGACGACGAGCAGTACTTC. Translation gives CASSSRATGPDDEQYF.

The rearrangement links TRBV29-1 to TRBJ2-7; no clear D gene. Germline V gives CDR1 SQVTM, CDR2 ANQGSEA. This CDR3 is 12 amino acids long. The CDR3 loop reads CNAAIGRYEQYF. CDR3 sequence (DNA): TGCAACGCCGCCATAGGGCGGTACGAGCAGTACTTC.

This clonotype was counted between two and nine times. A read error may be the cause here, since a much bigger clone is one base away. CDR3 amino acids: CASSQARTEYNKQFF. The CDR3 DNA sequence: TGCGCCAGCAGCCAAGCCAGGACAGAGTACAATAAGCAGTTCTTC. The chain has TRBV4-1 and TRBJ2-1, with D perhaps matching TRBD1 (6 bases). This CDR3 comprises 15 residues. Per germline, CDR1 MGHRA and CDR2 YSYEKL.

By its share, this clonotype is large. This chain connects TRBV29-1 to TRBJ2-7, with D uncertain. Trimming stripped 0 bases from V and 1 base from J, with 10 bases between. Looked up from germline, CDR1 is SQVTM and CDR2 is ANQGSEA. The length of the CDR3 is 14 residues. The CDR3 nucleotides read TGCAGCGTTGAAGATCGGCAGGAATCCTACGAGCAGTACTTC. Translation gives CSVEDRQESYEQYF.

V usage is TRBV29-1 and J usage is TRBJ2-5, with D possibly matching TRBD2 (7 bases). Trimming stripped 4 bases from V and 5 bases from J, with 17 bases between. This CDR3 contains 14 residues. Germline-derived CDR1 and CDR2 are SQVTM and ANQGSEA. The CDR3 sequence: CSVGLGGGPETQYF. In DNA, the CDR3 is TGCAGCGTTGGTTTAGGGGGAGGGCCCGAGACCCAGTACTTC. Drawing the rest from reference TRBV29-1 and TRBJ2-5, the complete variable domain is SAVISQKPSRDICQRGTSLTIQCQVDSQVTMMFWYRQQPGQSLTLIATANQGSEATYESGFVIDKFPISRPNLTFSTLTVSNMSPEDSSIYLCSVGLGGGPETQYFGPGTRLLVL.

In its sample, this clonotype is large. This chain joins TRBV20-1 and TRBJ2-2; 11 positions agree with TRBD2. CDR1 and CDR2 from the germline V gene are DFQATT and SNEGSKA (reference sequence). With 4 bases clipped from V and 6 bases from J, the junction kept 4 bases outside the gene matches. The CDR3 runs to 14 residues. The CDR3, as DNA: TGCAGTGCTAAACTAGCGGGGGACGCCGGGGAGCTGTTTTTT. Protein sequence: CSAKLAGDAGELFF.

By share of the sample, this clonotype is large. The V call is TRBV19, the J call TRBJ2-1; 10 bases agree with TRBD1. CDR3 length equals 14 residues. CDR1 LNHDA and CDR2 SQIVND come from the germline V gene (reference sequence). V shed 3 bases, J shed 8 bases, and the junction held 4 bases outside the gene matches. The CDR3 loop reads CASSIGTGVDEQFF. DNA for the CDR3: TGTGCCAGTAGTATCGGGACAGGGGTCGATGAGCAGTTCTTC.

Judged by abundance, this clonotype is large (0.1 to 1%). The rearrangement joins TRBV4-3 to TRBJ2-1; 9 bases align to TRBD1. The CDR3 runs to 16 residues. The germline CDR1 and CDR2 sequences are LGHNA and YSLEER. V lost 0 bases, J lost 7 bases, and 7 bases stayed unmatched. CDR3 loop: CASSQESRDRENEQFF. For the CDR3, the DNA is TGCGCCAGCAGCCAAGAGAGCCGGGACAGGGAAAATGAGCAGTTCTTC.

By its share, this clonotype is medium-sized. The chain uses TRBV6-2 or TRBV6-3 and TRBJ1-1; D gene unclear. V lost 2 bases and J lost 8, with 9 bases in between. Germline V gives CDR1 MNHEY, CDR2 SVGEGT. The CDR3 runs 12 residues. CDR3 in amino acids: CASSYPGPEAFF. The CDR3, as DNA: TGTGCCAGCAGTTACCCAGGACCCGAAGCTTTCTTT.